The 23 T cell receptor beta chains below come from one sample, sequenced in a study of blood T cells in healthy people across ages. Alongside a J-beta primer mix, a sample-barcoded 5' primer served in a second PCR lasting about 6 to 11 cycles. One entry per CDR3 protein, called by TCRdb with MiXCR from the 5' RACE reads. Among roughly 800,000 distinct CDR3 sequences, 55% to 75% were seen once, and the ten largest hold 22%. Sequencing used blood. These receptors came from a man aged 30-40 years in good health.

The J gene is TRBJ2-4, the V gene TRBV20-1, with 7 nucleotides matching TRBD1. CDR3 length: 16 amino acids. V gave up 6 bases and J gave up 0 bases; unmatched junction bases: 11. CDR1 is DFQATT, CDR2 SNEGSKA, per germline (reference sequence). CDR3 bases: TGCAGTGCCACCGGGACAGATATTTTAGCCAAAAACATTCAGTACTTC. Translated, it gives CSATGTDILAKNIQYF.

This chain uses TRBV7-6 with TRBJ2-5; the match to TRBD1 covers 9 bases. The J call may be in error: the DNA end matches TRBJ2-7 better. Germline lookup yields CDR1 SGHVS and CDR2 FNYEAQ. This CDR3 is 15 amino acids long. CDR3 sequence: CASSPGQGSHYEQYF. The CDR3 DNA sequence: TGTGCCAGCAGCCCCGGACAGGGGTCACATTACGAGCAGTACTTC.

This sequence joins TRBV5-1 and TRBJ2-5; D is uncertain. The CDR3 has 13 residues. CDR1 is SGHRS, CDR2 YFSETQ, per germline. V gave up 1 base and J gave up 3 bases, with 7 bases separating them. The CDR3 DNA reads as TGCGCCAGCAGCTTGATCCGCAAAGAGACCCAGTACTTC. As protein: CASSLIRKETQYF.

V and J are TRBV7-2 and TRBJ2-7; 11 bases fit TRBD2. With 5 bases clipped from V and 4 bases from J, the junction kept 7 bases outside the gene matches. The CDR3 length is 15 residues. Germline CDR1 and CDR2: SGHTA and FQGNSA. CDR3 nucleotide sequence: TGTGCCAGCAGCGTACTAGCGGGAGACTCGTACGAGCAGTACTTC. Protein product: CASSVLAGDSYEQYF. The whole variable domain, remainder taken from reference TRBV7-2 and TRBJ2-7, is GAGVSQSPSNKVTEKGKDVELRCDPISGHTALYWYRQSLGQGLEFLIYFQGNSAPDKSGLPSDRFSAERTGGSVSTLTIQRTQQEDSAVYLCASSVLAGDSYEQYFGPGTRLTVT.

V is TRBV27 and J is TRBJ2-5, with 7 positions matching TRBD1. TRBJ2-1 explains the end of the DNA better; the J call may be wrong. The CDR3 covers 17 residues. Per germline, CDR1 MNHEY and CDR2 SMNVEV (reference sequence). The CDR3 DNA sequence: TGTGCCAGCAGGGCTAAAACAGGGGAAACTTCGCAAGAGACCCAGTTCTTC. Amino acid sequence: CASRAKTGETSQETQFF.

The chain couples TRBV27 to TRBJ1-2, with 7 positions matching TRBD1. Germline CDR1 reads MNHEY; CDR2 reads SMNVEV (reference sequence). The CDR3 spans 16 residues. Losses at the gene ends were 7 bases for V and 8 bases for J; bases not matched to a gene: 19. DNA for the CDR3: TGTGCCAGCACCCTAAGGTCCCGCGGGACAGAGGGCGGCTACACCTTC. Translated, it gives CASTLRSRGTEGGYTF.

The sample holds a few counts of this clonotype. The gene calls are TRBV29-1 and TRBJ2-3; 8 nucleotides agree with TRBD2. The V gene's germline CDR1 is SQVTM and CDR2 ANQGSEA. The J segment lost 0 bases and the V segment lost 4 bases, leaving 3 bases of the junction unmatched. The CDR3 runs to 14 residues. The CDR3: CSVGTSPSTDTQYF. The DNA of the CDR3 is TGCAGCGTTGGGACTAGCCCTAGCACAGATACGCAGTATTTT.

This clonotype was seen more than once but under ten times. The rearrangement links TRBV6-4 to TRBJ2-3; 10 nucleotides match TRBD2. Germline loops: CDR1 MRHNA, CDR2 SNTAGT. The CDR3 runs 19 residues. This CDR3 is CANPSCKRGGRRPTDTQYF. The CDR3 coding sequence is TGTGCGAACCCCAGTTGCAAGCGGGGGGGCCGTAGACCCACAGATACGCAGTATTTT.

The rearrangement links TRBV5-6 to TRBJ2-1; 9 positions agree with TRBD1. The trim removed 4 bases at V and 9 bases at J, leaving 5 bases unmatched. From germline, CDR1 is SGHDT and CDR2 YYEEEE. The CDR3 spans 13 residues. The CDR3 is CASSRQGGSEQFF. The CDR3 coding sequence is TGTGCCAGCAGCCGACAGGGGGGGTCTGAGCAGTTCTTC.

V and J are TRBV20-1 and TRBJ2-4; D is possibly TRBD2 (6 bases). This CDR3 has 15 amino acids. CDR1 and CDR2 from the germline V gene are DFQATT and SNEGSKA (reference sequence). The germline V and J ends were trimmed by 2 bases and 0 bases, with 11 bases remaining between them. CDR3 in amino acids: CSARISGLAKNIQYF. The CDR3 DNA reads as TGCAGTGCTAGAATTAGCGGCCTAGCCAAAAACATTCAGTACTTC.

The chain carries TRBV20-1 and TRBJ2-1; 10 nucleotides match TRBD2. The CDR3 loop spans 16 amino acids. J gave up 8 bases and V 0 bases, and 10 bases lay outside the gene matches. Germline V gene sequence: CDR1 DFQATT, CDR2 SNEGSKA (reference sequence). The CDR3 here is CSARDPLAGVGDEQFF. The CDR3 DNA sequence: TGCAGTGCTAGAGACCCTCTAGCGGGAGTAGGCGATGAGCAGTTCTTC.

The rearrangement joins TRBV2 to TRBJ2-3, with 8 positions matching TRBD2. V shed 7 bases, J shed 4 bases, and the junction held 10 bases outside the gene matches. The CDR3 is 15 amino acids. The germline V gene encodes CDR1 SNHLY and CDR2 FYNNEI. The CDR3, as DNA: TGTGCCAGCAATGGATTTAGCGGGAATTCAGATACGCAGTATTTT. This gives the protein CASNGFSGNSDTQYF.

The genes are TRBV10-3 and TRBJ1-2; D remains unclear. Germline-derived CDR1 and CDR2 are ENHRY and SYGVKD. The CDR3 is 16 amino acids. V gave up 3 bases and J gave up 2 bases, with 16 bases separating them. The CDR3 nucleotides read TGTGCCATCAGTGACTTGGTTGATCGGCCCAACTATGGCTACACCTTC. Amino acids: CAISDLVDRPNYGYTF.

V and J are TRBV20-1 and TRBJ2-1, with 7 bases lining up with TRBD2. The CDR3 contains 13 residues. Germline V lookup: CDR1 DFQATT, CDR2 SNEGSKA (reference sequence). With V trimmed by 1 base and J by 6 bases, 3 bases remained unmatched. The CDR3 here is CSARVRTSNEQFF. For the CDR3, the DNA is TGCAGTGCTAGAGTCCGGACTAGCAATGAGCAGTTCTTC.

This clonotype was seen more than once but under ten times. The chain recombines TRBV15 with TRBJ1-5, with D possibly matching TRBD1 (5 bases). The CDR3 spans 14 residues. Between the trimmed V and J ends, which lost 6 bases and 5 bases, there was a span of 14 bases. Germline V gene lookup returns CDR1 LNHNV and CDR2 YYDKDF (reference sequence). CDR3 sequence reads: CATSRGEVHQPQHF. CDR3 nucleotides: TGTGCCACCAGTCGGGGGGAGGTACATCAGCCCCAGCATTTT.

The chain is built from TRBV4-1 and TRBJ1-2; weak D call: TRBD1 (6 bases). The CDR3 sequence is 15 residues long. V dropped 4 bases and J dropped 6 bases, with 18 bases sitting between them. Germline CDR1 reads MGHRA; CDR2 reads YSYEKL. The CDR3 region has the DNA TGCGCCAGCAGCCGCGTTTCGAGGGGGTCGGATGGCTACACCTTC. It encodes CASSRVSRGSDGYTF.

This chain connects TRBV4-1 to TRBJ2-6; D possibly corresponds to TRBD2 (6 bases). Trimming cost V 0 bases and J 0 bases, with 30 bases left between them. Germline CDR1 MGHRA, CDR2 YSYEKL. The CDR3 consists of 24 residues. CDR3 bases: TGCGCCAGCAGCCAAGATCTGCTCTCCTTATCGCGGGGCTTACTCCTCTCTGGGGCCAACGTCCTGACTTTC. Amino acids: CASSQDLLSLSRGLLLSGANVLTF.

CDR3 sequence reads: CSAKGTSIFGEQYF. CDR3 in DNA: TGCAGTGCTAAAGGGACTAGCATATTCGGCGAGCAGTACTTC. The chain joins TRBV20-1 to TRBJ2-7; TRBD2 agrees at 9 bases. Germline V gene data show CDR1 as DFQATT and CDR2 as SNEGSKA (reference sequence). V shed 4 bases and J 6 bases; nucleotides not matched to a gene: 10. This CDR3 spans 14 amino acids.

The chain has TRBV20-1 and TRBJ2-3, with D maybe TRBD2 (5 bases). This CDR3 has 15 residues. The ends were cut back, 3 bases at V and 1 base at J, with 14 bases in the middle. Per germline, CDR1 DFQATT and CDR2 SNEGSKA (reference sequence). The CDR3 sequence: CSASWESLGTDTQYF. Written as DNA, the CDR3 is TGCAGTGCTAGCTGGGAGTCTCTCGGCACAGATACGCAGTATTTT.

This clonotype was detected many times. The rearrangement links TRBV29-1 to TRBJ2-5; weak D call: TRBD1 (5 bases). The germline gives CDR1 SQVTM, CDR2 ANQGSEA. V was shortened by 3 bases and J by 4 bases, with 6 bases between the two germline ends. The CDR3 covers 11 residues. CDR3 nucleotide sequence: TGCAGCGTTGACCAGGGAGAGACCCAGTACTTC. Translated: CSVDQGETQYF.

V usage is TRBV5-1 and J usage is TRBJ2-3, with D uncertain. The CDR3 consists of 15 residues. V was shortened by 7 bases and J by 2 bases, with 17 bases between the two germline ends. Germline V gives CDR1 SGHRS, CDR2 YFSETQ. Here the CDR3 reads CASRRGGVYTDTQYF. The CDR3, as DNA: TGCGCCAGCCGGAGAGGTGGGGTCTACACAGATACGCAGTATTTT.

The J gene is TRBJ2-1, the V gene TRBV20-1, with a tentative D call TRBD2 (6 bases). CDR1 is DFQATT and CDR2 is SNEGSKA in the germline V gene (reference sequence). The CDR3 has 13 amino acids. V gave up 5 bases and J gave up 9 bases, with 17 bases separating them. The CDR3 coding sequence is TGCAGTGCTCGCGAGAGATATAGCGGTGAGCAGTTCTTC. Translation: CSARERYSGEQFF.

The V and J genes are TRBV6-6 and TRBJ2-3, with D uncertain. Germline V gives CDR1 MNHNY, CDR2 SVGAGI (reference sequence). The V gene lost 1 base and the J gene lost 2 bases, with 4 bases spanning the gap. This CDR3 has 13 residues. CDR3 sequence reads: CASSYYSTDTQYF. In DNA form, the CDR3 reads TGTGCCAGCAGTTACTACTCCACAGATACGCAGTATTTT.